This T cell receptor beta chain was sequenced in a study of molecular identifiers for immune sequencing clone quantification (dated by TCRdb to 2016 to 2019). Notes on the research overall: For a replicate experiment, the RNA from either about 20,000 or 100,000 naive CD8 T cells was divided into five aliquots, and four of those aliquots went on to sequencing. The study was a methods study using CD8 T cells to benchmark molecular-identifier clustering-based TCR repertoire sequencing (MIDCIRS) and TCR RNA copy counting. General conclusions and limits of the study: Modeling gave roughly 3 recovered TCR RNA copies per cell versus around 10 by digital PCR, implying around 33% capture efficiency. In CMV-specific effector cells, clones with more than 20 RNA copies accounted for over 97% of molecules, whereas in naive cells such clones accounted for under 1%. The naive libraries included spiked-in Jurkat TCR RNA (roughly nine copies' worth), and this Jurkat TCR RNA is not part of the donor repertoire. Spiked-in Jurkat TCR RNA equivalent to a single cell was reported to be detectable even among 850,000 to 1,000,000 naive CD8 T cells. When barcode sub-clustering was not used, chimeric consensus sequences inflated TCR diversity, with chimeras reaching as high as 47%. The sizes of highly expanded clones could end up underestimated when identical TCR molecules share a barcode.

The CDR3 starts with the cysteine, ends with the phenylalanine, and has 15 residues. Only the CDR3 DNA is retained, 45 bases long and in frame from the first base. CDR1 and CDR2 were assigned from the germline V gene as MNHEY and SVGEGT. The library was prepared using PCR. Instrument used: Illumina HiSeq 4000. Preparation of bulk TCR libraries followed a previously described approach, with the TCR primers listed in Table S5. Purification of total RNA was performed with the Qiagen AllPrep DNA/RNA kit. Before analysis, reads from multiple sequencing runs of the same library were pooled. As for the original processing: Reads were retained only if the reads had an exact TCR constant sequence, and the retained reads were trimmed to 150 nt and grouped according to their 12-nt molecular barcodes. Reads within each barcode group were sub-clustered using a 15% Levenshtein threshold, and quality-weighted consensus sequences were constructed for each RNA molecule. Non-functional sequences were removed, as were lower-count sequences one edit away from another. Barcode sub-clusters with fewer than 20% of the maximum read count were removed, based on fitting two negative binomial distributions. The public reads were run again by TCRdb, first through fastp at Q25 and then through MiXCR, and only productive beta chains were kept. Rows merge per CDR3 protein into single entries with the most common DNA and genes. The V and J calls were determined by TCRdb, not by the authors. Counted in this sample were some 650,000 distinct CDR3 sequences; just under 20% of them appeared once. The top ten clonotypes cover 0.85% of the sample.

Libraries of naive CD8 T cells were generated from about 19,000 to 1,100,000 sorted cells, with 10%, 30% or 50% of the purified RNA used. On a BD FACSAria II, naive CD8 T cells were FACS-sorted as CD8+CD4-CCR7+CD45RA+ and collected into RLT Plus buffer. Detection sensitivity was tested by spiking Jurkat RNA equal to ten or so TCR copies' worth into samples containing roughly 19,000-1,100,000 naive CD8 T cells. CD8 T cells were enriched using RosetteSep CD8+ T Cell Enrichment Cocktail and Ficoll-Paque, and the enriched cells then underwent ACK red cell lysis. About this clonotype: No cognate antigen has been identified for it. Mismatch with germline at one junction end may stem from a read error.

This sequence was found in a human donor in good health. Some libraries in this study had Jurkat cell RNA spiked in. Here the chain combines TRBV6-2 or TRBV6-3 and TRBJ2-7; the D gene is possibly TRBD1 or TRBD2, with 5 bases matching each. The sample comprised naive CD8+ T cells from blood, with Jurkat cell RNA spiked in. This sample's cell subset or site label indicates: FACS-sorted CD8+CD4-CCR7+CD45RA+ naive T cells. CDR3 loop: CAGSRTQDSPYEQYF. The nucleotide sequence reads TGTGCCGGCAGTCGAACACAGGACTCCCCCTACGAGCAGTACTTC.